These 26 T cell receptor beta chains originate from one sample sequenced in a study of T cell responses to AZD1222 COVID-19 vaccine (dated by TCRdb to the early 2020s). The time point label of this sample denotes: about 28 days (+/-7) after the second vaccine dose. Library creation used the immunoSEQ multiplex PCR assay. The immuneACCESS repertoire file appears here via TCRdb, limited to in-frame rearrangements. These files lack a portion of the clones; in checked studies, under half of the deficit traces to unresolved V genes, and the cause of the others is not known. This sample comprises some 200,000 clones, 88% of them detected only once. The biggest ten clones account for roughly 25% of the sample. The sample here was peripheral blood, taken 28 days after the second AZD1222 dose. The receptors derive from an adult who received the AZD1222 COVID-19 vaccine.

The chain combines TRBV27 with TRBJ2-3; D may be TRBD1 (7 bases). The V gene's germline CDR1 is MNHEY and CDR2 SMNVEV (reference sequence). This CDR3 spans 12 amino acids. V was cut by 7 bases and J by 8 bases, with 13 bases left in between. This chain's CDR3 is CASTNRGGTQYF. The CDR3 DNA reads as TGTGCCAGCACTAACAGGGGAGGTACGCAGTATTTT.

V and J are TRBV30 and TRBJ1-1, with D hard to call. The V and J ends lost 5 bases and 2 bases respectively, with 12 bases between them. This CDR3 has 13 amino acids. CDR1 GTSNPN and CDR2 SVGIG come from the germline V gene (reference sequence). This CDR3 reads CAWSAGLNTEAFF. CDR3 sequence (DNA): TGTGCCTGGTCGGCTGGGCTCAACACTGAAGCTTTCTTT.

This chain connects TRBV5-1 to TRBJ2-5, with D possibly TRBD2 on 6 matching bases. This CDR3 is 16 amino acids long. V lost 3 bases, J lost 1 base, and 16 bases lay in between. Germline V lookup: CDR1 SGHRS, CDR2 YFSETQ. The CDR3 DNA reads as TGCGCCAGCAGCTCTGGGGCCAGCGGGTTCCAAGAGACCCAGTACTTC. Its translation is CASSSGASGFQETQYF.

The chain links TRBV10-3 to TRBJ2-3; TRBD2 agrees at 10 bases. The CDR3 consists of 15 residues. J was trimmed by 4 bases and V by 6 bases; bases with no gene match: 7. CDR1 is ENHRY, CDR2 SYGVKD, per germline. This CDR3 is CAIRPSGRSSDTQYF. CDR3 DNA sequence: TGTGCCATCAGGCCTAGCGGGAGATCGTCAGATACGCAGTATTTT.

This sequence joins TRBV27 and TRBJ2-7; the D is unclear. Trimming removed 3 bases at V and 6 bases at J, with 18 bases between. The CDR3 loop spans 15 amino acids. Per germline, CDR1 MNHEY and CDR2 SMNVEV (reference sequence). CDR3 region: CASSFWSAGPGEQYF. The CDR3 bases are TGTGCCAGCAGTTTCTGGTCAGCCGGTCCGGGCGAGCAGTACTTC.

As DNA, the CDR3 is TGTGCCAGCTCAGGGGCACTACAAGAGACCCAGTACTTC. This codes for CASSGALQETQYF. The rearrangement links TRBV7-9 to TRBJ2-5; the D gene is possibly TRBD1 (6 bases). Trimming shortened V by 8 bases and J by 2 bases, and 12 bases separated the two germline ends. Per germline, CDR1 SEHNR and CDR2 FQNEAQ (reference sequence). The CDR3 totals 13 residues.

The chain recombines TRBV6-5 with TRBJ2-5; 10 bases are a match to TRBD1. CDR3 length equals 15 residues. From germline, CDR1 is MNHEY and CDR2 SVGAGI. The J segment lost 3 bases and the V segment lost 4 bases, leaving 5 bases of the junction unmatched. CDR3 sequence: CASSLTGTGEETQYF. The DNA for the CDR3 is TGTGCCAGCAGTTTAACCGGGACAGGGGAAGAGACCCAGTACTTC.

CDR3 coding DNA: TGTGCCAGCAGCTTTGGTCGGCTTAATTCACCCCTCCACTTT. Translation gives CASSFGRLNSPLHF. This chain uses TRBV5-6 with TRBJ1-6, with no clear D. The germline V and J ends were trimmed by 2 bases and 6 bases, with 9 bases remaining between them. CDR3 length equals 14 residues. Per germline, CDR1 SGHDT and CDR2 YYEEEE.

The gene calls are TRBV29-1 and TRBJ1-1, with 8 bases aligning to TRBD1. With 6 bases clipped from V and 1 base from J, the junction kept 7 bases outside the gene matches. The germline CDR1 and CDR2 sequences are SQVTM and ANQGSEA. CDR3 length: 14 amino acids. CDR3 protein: CSVARTGKNTEAFF. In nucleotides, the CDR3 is TGCAGCGTCGCCCGGACAGGGAAGAACACTGAAGCTTTCTTT.

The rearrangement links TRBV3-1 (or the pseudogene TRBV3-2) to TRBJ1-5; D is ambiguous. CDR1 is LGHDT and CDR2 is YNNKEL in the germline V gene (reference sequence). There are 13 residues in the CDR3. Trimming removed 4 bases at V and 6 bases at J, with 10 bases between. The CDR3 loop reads CASSPPRGQPQHF. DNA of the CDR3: TGTGCCAGCAGCCCCCCTCGGGGTCAGCCCCAGCATTTT.

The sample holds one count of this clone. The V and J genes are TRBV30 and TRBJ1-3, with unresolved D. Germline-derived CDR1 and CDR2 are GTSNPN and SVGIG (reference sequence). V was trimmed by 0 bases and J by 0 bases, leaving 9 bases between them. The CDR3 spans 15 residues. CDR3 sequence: CAWSVGSRSGNTIYF. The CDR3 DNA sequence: TGTGCCTGGAGTGTAGGGAGCCGCTCTGGAAACACCATATATTTT.

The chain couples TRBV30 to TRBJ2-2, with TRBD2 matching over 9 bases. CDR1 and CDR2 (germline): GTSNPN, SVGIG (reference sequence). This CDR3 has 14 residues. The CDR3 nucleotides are TGTGGGCTAGCGGGACACGCGAACACCGGGGAGCTGTTTTTT. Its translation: CGLAGHANTGELFF.

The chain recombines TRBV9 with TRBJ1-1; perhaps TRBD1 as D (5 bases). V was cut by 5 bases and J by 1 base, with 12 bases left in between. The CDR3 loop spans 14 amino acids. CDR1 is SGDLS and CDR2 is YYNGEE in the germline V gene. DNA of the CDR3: TGTGCCAGCAGACTTGGGGGTCAGAACACTGAAGCTTTCTTT. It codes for CASRLGGQNTEAFF. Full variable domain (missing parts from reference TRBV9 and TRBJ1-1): DSGVTQTPKHLITATGQRVTLRCSPRSGDLSVYWYQQSLDQGLQFLIQYYNGEERAKGNILERFSAQQFPDLHSELNLSSLELGDSALYFCASRLGGQNTEAFFGQGTRLTVV.

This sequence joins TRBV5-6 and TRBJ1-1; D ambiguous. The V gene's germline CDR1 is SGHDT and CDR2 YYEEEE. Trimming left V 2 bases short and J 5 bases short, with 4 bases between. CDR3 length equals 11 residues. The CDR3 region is CASSLRTEAFF. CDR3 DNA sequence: TGTGCCAGCAGCTTAAGGACTGAAGCTTTCTTT.

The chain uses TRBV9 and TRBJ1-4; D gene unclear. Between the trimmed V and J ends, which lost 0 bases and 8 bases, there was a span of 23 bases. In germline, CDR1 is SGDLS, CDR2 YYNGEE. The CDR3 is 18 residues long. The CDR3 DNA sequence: TGTGCCAGCAGCGTAGGTCTAGGCCTAGGTCAGCCTGAAGAAAAACTGTTTTTT. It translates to CASSVGLGLGQPEEKLFF.

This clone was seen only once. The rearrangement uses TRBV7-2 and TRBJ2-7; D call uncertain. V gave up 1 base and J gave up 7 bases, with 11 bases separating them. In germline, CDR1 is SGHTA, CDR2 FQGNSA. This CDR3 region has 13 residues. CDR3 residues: CASSLGQHREQYF. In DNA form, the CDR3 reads TGTGCCAGCAGCTTAGGGCAGCACCGGGAGCAGTACTTC.

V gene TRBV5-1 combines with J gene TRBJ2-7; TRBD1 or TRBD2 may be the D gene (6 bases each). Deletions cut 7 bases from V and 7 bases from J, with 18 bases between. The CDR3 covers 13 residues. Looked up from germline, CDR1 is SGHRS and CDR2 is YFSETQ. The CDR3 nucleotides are TGCGCCAGCGGTGACGGGGGCCCGGGTGAGCAGTACTTC. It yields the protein CASGDGGPGEQYF.

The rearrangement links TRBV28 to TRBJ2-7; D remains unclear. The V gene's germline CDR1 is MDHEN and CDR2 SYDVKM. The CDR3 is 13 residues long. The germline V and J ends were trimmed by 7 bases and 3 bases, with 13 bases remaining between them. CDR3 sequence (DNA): TGTGCCAGCACCGGACCGTCCTTCTACGAGCAGTACTTC. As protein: CASTGPSFYEQYF.

In DNA, the CDR3 is TGTGCCAGCAGCTTAGGGGTACTCGAGCAGTACTTC. Translated, it gives CASSLGVLEQYF. This rearrangement joins TRBV7-2 to TRBJ2-7; D not certain. Germline CDR1 SGHTA, CDR2 FQGNSA. V lost 1 base to trimming and J lost 6 bases, with 7 bases between them. This CDR3 contains 12 residues.

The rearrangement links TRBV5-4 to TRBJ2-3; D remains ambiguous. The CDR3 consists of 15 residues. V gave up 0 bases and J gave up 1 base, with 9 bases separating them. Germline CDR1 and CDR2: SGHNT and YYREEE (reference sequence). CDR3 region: CASSLVRVGTDTQYF. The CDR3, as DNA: TGTGCCAGCAGCTTGGTAAGGGTCGGCACAGATACGCAGTATTTT.

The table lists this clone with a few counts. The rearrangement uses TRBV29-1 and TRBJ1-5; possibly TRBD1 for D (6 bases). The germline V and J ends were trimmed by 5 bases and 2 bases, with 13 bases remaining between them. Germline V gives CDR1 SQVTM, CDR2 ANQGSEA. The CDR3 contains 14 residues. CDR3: CSVTGGGGNQPQHF. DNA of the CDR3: TGCAGCGTTACGGGGGGGGGCGGCAATCAGCCCCAGCATTTT.

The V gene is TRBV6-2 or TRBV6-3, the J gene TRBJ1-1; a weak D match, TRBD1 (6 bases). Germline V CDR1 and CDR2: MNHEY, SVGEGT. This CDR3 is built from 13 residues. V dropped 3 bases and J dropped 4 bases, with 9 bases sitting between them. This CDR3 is CASSYQQGTEAFF. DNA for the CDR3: TGTGCCAGCAGTTATCAACAGGGCACTGAAGCTTTCTTT.

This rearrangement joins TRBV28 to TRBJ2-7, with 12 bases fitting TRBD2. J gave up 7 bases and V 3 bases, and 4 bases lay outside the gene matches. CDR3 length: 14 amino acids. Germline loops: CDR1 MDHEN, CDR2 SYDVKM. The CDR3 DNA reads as TGTGCCAGCAGTTTGACCGGGACTAGCGGGGAGCAGTACTTC. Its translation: CASSLTGTSGEQYF.

CDR3 nucleotide sequence: TGTGCCAGCTCTTCCGGGGCCCTGGAGACCCAGTACTTC. As protein: CASSSGALETQYF. This sequence joins TRBV18 and TRBJ2-5, with D perhaps given as TRBD1 or TRBD2 (5 bases each). Trimming cost V 6 bases and J 5 bases, with 13 bases left between them. The CDR3 covers 13 residues. Germline V CDR1 and CDR2: KGHSH, LQKENI.

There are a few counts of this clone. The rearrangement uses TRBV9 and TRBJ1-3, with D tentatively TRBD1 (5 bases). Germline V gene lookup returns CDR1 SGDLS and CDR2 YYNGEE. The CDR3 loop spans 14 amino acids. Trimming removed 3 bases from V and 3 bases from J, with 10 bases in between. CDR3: CASSEGVYGNTIYF. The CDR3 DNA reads TGTGCCAGCAGCGAAGGGGTTTATGGAAACACCATATATTTT.

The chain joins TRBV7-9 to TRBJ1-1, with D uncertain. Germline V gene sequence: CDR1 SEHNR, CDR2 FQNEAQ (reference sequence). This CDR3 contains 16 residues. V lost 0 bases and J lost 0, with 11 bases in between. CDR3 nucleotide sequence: TGTGCCAGCAGCTTAGCCCTGGGAGGGTTGAACACTGAAGCTTTCTTT. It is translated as CASSLALGGLNTEAFF.